Each of the 32 T cell receptor beta chains below was sequenced from the same sample in a study of blood T cell repertoires in COVID-19. Only in-frame clones appear in the TCRdb table, and some are missing; sequencing was by immunoSEQ multiplex PCR. The sample lists under 85,000 clones, 85% occurring once. The material sequenced was peripheral blood. These receptors originate from an elderly man with acute or convalescent COVID-19.

The chain recombines TRBV6-5 with TRBJ2-7; 9 nucleotides agree with TRBD2. Germline CDR1 and CDR2: MNHEY and SVGAGI. The CDR3 covers 15 residues. Trimming took 3 bases from V and 4 from J; bases not matched to a gene: 7. CDR3 DNA sequence: TGTGCCAGCAGTTATACATTAGCGGGAGCTTACGAGCAGTACTTC. Amino acid sequence: CASSYTLAGAYEQYF.

The rearrangement joins TRBV19 to TRBJ2-7; the match to TRBD1 covers 7 bases. CDR3 length equals 13 residues. Germline lookup yields CDR1 LNHDA and CDR2 SQIVND (reference sequence). Germline trimming cut 8 bases from V and 3 bases from J; bases unmatched to any gene: 7. In nucleotides, the CDR3 is TGTGCCAGTGCTGGGACAGAACTCTACGAGCAGTACTTC. It is translated as CASAGTELYEQYF.

Worth noting for this clone: This CDR3 is also generated by other DNA sequences in the sample. This sequence joins TRBV12-5 and TRBJ2-7, with TRBD1 matching over 7 bases. CDR1 is LGHNT, CDR2 FRNRAP, per germline. The CDR3 has 14 residues. Trimming removed 8 bases from V and 5 bases from J; junction bases left unmatched: 12. CDR3 protein: CASLFPGQSHEQYF. CDR3 sequence (DNA): TGTGCTAGTTTATTCCCGGGACAGTCCCACGAGCAGTACTTC.

This chain links TRBV5-4 with TRBJ1-1; 8 bases agree with TRBD1. V trimming: 0 bases; J trimming: 4 bases; junction bases outside the gene matches: 5. This CDR3 is built from 15 residues. In germline, CDR1 is SGHNT, CDR2 YYREEE (reference sequence). CDR3 in amino acids: CASSLGQGASTEAFF. CDR3 nucleotides: TGTGCCAGCAGCTTGGGGCAGGGGGCTAGCACTGAAGCTTTCTTT.

This sequence joins TRBV9 and TRBJ2-2; a weak D match, TRBD2 (5 bases). The CDR3 spans 15 residues. CDR1 is SGDLS and CDR2 is YYNGEE in the germline V gene. The germline V and J ends were trimmed by 4 bases and 4 bases, with 14 bases remaining between them. DNA of the CDR3: TGTGCCAGCAGCCCTTTAGTTGGGAGCACCGGGGAGCTGTTTTTT. This encodes CASSPLVGSTGELFF.

The rearrangement joins TRBV27 to TRBJ1-5; TRBD1 is a possible D gene (5 bases). V was trimmed by 2 bases and J by 1 base, leaving 12 bases between them. The CDR3 has 16 amino acids. From germline, CDR1 is MNHEY and CDR2 SMNVEV (reference sequence). The CDR3 protein is CASSLIWGVSNQPQHF. CDR3 DNA: TGTGCCAGCAGTTTAATATGGGGGGTCAGCAATCAGCCCCAGCATTTT.

The rearrangement uses TRBV4-3 and TRBJ2-7; D gene uncertain. The V and J ends lost 0 bases and 4 bases respectively, with 13 bases between them. This CDR3 spans 15 amino acids. The germline V gene encodes CDR1 LGHNA and CDR2 YSLEER. Written as DNA, the CDR3 is TGCGCCAGCAGCCAAGATGTTATAGCCCCGTACGAGCAGTACTTC. Translating it yields CASSQDVIAPYEQYF.

There are a few counts of this clone. V usage is TRBV27 and J usage is TRBJ1-6, with TRBD1 matching over 10 bases. From germline, CDR1 is MNHEY and CDR2 SMNVEV (reference sequence). Losses at the gene ends were 7 bases for V and 9 bases for J; bases not matched to a gene: 3. This CDR3 has 13 amino acids. CDR3 protein: CASNRDRGSPLHF. In DNA, the CDR3 is TGTGCCAGCAACCGGGACAGGGGTTCACCCCTCCACTTT.

The V call is TRBV30, the J call TRBJ1-1, with 9 bases that match TRBD1. Germline CDR1 is GTSNPN and CDR2 is SVGIG (reference sequence). J was trimmed by 4 bases and V by 2 bases; bases with no gene match: 5. This CDR3 has 14 amino acids. The chain's CDR3 is CAWSRTGVGTEAFF. The CDR3 DNA reads as TGTGCCTGGAGTCGGACAGGGGTTGGCACTGAAGCTTTCTTT.

Comment on this clone: The sample carries other DNA sequences with the same CDR3. The chain combines TRBV5-1 with TRBJ1-1, with a weak D call TRBD1 (5 bases). The germline CDR1 and CDR2 sequences are SGHRS and YFSETQ. The CDR3 spans 14 residues. V was trimmed by 0 bases and J by 4 bases, leaving 10 bases between them. The CDR3 bases are TGCGCCAGCAGCTTGGGTCAGGGCTTCACTGAAGCTTTCTTT. Its protein is CASSLGQGFTEAFF.

The rearrangement links TRBV5-1 to TRBJ2-5, with D possibly TRBD1 on 5 matching bases. This CDR3 has 13 amino acids. Trimming removed 4 bases from V and 9 bases from J, with 16 bases in between. From germline, CDR1 is SGHRS and CDR2 YFSETQ. DNA of the CDR3: TGCGCCAGCAGCCAACAGGACCGTCAGGCCCAGTACTTC. Protein: CASSQQDRQAQYF. The complete variable domain, with remaining parts taken from reference TRBV5-1 and TRBJ2-5, reads KAGVTQTPRYLIKTRGQQVTLSCSPISGHRSVSWYQQTPGQGLQFLFEYFSETQRNKGNFPGRFSGRQFSNSRSEMNVSTLELGDSALYLCASSQQDRQAQYFGPGTRLLVL.

The chain is built from TRBV2 and TRBJ2-5, with 7 bases fitting TRBD1. V dropped 3 bases and J dropped 5; count of bases not matched to a gene: 6. CDR1 SNHLY and CDR2 FYNNEI come from the germline V gene. The CDR3 spans 14 residues. CDR3 residues: CASSENRGVETQYF. The CDR3 DNA reads as TGTGCCAGCAGTGAGAACAGGGGAGTCGAGACCCAGTACTTC.

This chain links TRBV7-9 with TRBJ1-5; 7 bases align to TRBD1. Germline CDR1 SEHNR, CDR2 FQNEAQ (reference sequence). V gave up 7 bases and J gave up 1 base; unmatched junction bases: 4. This CDR3 has 14 amino acids. This CDR3 reads CASTRTGSNQPQHF. CDR3 DNA: TGTGCCAGCACCCGGACAGGCAGCAATCAGCCCCAGCATTTT.

The chain is built from TRBV5-1 and TRBJ2-1; the D gene is possibly TRBD1 (5 bases). Germline-derived CDR1 and CDR2 are SGHRS and YFSETQ. Trimming pared 4 bases from V and 2 bases from J, leaving 19 bases between. The CDR3 has 17 residues. The CDR3 bases are TGCGCCAGCAGCCCTCAGGTGGGGCGCCTGACCTACAATGAGCAGTTCTTC. As protein: CASSPQVGRLTYNEQFF.

CDR3 amino acids: CASSPDRGRLAGELFF. The CDR3 coding sequence is TGTGCCAGTAGTCCCGACAGGGGGCGCTTGGCCGGGGAGCTGTTTTTT. The rearrangement joins TRBV19 to TRBJ2-2; 10 positions match TRBD1. This CDR3 contains 16 residues. Per germline, CDR1 LNHDA and CDR2 SQIVND (reference sequence). After removal of 5 bases from V and 6 bases from J, the junction contained 9 bases not matched to a gene.

The rearrangement uses TRBV6-5 and TRBJ1-5, with D perhaps TRBD1 (5 bases). The V end lost 4 bases, the J end lost 2 bases, and 15 bases lay between the germline ends. Per germline, CDR1 MNHEY and CDR2 SVGAGI. The CDR3 extends over 16 amino acids. As DNA, the CDR3 is TGTGCCAGCAGTTCGTCCGGGACTATGGGCAATCAGCCCCAGCATTTT. Translating gives CASSSSGTMGNQPQHF.

The J gene is TRBJ1-4, the V gene TRBV5-1, with D possibly TRBD1 on 6 matching bases. V was trimmed by 3 bases and J by 3 bases, leaving 9 bases between them. This CDR3 is built from 14 residues. Germline CDR1 reads SGHRS; CDR2 reads YFSETQ. The CDR3 sequence: CASSSQGSNEKLFF. As DNA, the CDR3 is TGCGCCAGCAGCTCACAGGGCTCTAATGAAAAACTGTTTTTT. The whole variable domain, filled in from reference TRBV5-1 and TRBJ1-4, reads KAGVTQTPRYLIKTRGQQVTLSCSPISGHRSVSWYQQTPGQGLQFLFEYFSETQRNKGNFPGRFSGRQFSNSRSEMNVSTLELGDSALYLCASSSQGSNEKLFFGSGTQLSVL.

V and J are TRBV19 and TRBJ2-3; 9 bases line up with TRBD1. The CDR3 runs to 15 residues. V gave up 6 bases and J gave up 0 bases; unmatched junction bases: 4. Germline CDR1 reads LNHDA; CDR2 reads SQIVND (reference sequence). The DNA for the CDR3 is TGTGCCAGTAGCAACAGGGGGCCTAGCACAGATACGCAGTATTTT. Translated, it gives CASSNRGPSTDTQYF.

V is TRBV6-5 and J is TRBJ2-7; TRBD2 matches 14 bases. This CDR3 has 15 residues. Germline CDR1 reads MNHEY; CDR2 reads SVGAGI. V lost 5 bases, J lost 6 bases, and 6 bases stayed unmatched. The CDR3 DNA reads as TGTGCCAGCAGTACCGGGACTAGCGGGAGTGGCGAGCAGTACTTC. Its translation is CASSTGTSGSGEQYF.

The chain uses TRBV7-9 and TRBJ1-2; TRBD1 aligns across 7 bases. This CDR3 has 15 residues. Losses at the gene ends were 2 bases for V and 6 bases for J; bases not matched to a gene: 9. Germline values: CDR1 SEHNR, CDR2 FQNEAQ (reference sequence). The CDR3 sequence is CASSLLERGRDGYTF. DNA for the CDR3: TGTGCCAGCAGCTTACTAGAGAGGGGGCGAGATGGCTACACCTTC.

This rearrangement joins TRBV30 to TRBJ2-7, with 9 bases fitting TRBD2. The V segment lost 8 bases and the J segment 0 bases; nucleotides outside the gene matches: 8. The CDR3 is 14 amino acids. Germline CDR1 is GTSNPN and CDR2 is SVGIG (reference sequence). The chain's CDR3 is CAGQTSGISYEQYF. CDR3 bases: TGTGCCGGACAGACTAGCGGTATCTCCTACGAGCAGTACTTC.

The CDR3 DNA reads TGTGCCAGCAGCTTAGGGGCGGGAGCGGGCGAGCAGTACTTC. Translating it yields CASSLGAGAGEQYF. The genes are TRBV7-2 and TRBJ2-7; 7 nucleotides agree with TRBD2. The CDR3 consists of 14 residues. CDR1 and CDR2 (germline): SGHTA, FQGNSA. The trim removed 1 base at V and 6 bases at J, leaving 6 bases unmatched.

The chain links TRBV15 to TRBJ1-1; D is possibly TRBD1 (5 bases). CDR1 and CDR2 (germline): LNHNV, YYDKDF (reference sequence). V dropped 0 bases and J dropped 0 bases, with 8 bases sitting between them. This CDR3 has 15 residues. The CDR3 loop is CATSREAGMNTEAFF. The CDR3 nucleotides read TGTGCCACCAGCAGAGAGGCAGGGATGAACACTGAAGCTTTCTTT.

The gene calls are TRBV10-2 and TRBJ2-2; the D gene is possibly TRBD1 (5 bases). CDR3 size: 14 residues. Germline V lookup: CDR1 WSHSY, CDR2 SAAADI. Trimming stripped 6 bases from V and 0 bases from J, with 8 bases between. CDR3 in amino acids: CASRSGSNTGELFF. The DNA of the CDR3 is TGCGCCAGCAGGTCAGGGTCGAACACCGGGGAGCTGTTTTTT.

V usage is TRBV30 and J usage is TRBJ1-1; D gene uncertain. V dropped 2 bases and J dropped 3 bases, with 19 bases sitting between them. The CDR3 is 16 residues long. Germline V gives CDR1 GTSNPN, CDR2 SVGIG (reference sequence). Here the CDR3 DNA reads TGTGCCTGGAGTTTGAGGATCAGCCGTTCCGACACTGAAGCTTTCTTT. Residues: CAWSLRISRSDTEAFF.

V and J are TRBV24-1 and TRBJ2-2, with 8 bases matching TRBD1. This CDR3 comprises 16 residues. The V and J ends lost 3 bases and 4 bases, in that order; junction bases with no gene match: 6. CDR1 and CDR2 (germline): KGHDR, SFDVKD. CDR3 nucleotide sequence: TGTGCCACCAGTGATCCCGGACAGGGAGGCACCGGGGAGCTGTTTTTT. The encoded protein is CATSDPGQGGTGELFF.

The chain combines TRBV29-1 with TRBJ2-3; D perhaps matches TRBD2 (5 bases). V lost 1 base and J 1 base, leaving 12 bases between the germline ends. The germline gives CDR1 SQVTM, CDR2 ANQGSEA. The CDR3 loop spans 15 amino acids. As DNA, the CDR3 is TGCAGCGTTGAAGTGGTACAGAGGGGCACAGATACGCAGTATTTT. Translation: CSVEVVQRGTDTQYF.

The rearrangement uses TRBV19 and TRBJ2-7, with D hard to call. This CDR3 contains 13 residues. CDR1 is LNHDA, CDR2 SQIVND, per germline (reference sequence). Between the trimmed V and J ends, which lost 4 bases and 2 bases, there was a span of 9 bases. The CDR3 sequence: CASSSGRAYEQYF. The CDR3, as DNA: TGTGCCAGTAGTAGCGGCCGGGCCTACGAGCAGTACTTC.

CDR3: CASSSLAGGNYEQYF. The CDR3 DNA reads TGTGCCAGCAGCTCCTTGGCGGGAGGGAATTACGAGCAGTACTTC. V is TRBV7-9 and J is TRBJ2-7; TRBD2 agrees at 9 bases. Germline V gene sequence: CDR1 SEHNR, CDR2 FQNEAQ (reference sequence). The V and J ends lost 4 bases and 4 bases, in that order; junction bases with no gene match: 8. This CDR3 contains 15 residues.

V usage is TRBV3-1 (or the pseudogene TRBV3-2) and J usage is TRBJ2-5; weak D call: TRBD1 (5 bases). This CDR3 comprises 17 residues. Trimming cost V 3 bases and J 9 bases, with 26 bases left between them. Germline V gene sequence: CDR1 LGHDT, CDR2 YNNKEL (reference sequence). The CDR3 loop reads CASSHWAGKSYVGSQYF. DNA of the CDR3: TGTGCCAGCAGCCATTGGGCAGGGAAGAGCTATGTAGGGTCCCAGTACTTC.

The chain has TRBV23-1 and TRBJ1-2, with no clear D. TRBV23-1 is assigned to the ORF class and has an uncertain function. Trimming removed 7 bases from V and 12 bases from J, with 18 bases in between. CDR3 length: 12 residues. The CDR3 DNA follows: TGCGCCAGCATCCGAGAGGGAGTCTTCGACACCTTC. As protein: CASIREGVFDTF.

The rearrangement joins TRBV5-1 to TRBJ2-6; D is ambiguous. Germline V gives CDR1 SGHRS, CDR2 YFSETQ. The CDR3 consists of 16 residues. V shed 5 bases and J shed 3 bases, with 15 bases lying between them. CDR3 in DNA: TGCGCCAGCAGTCCTACTCCGACTGATGGGGCCAACGTCCTGACTTTC. This encodes CASSPTPTDGANVLTF.